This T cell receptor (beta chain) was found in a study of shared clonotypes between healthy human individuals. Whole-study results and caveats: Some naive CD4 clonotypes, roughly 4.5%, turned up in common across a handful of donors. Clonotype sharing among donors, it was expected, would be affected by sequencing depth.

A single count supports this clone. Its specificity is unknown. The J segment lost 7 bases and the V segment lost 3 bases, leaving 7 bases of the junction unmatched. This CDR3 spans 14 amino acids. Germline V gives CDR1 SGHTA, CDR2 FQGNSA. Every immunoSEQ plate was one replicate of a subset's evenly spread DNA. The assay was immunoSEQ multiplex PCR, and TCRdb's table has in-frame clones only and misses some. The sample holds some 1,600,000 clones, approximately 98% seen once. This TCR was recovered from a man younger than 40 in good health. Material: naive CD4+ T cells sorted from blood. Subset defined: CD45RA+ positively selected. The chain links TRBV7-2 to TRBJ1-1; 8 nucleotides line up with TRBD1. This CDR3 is CASSFIGQGGEAFF. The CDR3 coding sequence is TGTGCCAGCAGCTTCATCGGACAGGGCGGTGAAGCTTTCTTT.